Sequencing of this T cell receptor beta chain was carried out in a study of blood T cell repertoires in COVID-19. Using immunoSEQ multiplex PCR, the repertoire was profiled, and TCRdb retains in-frame clones only, with some absent. Of over 150,000 clones listed, 80% to 90% are singletons. The CDR3 extends over 15 amino acids. In germline, CDR1 is KGHSH, CDR2 LQKENI. V dropped 2 bases and J dropped 4; count of bases not matched to a gene: 2. This sequence joins TRBV18 and TRBJ1-5; 10 bases align to TRBD1. The sample was peripheral blood. This sequence was found in a human donor in a cohort sampled during active COVID-19. The CDR3 nucleotides read TGTGCCAGCTCACCAAGGACAGGGGGAAATCAGCCCCAGCATTTT. Its protein is CASSPRTGGNQPQHF.